The present T cell receptor beta chain was sequenced within a study of human T cells and chemical hapten exposure. The sample holds a few counts of this clonotype. Its antigen remains unknown. Study-level findings and limits: Counts of TCRs expanded at PT1 correlated positively with patch test score.

The library put unique molecular identifiers onto individual cDNA molecules. In the authors' workflow: Sequenced samples showed a median of 95,638 TCRs each, with counts running from about 20,000 to 690,000. Via MiXCR, TCRdb re-called the RACE reads, giving one row per CDR3 protein. The V and J calls were determined by TCRdb, not by the authors. The table has about 190,000 distinct CDR3 sequences, 24% seen once. Regarding time point: patch test 3, about 24 weeks after DPC sensitization. The treatment denotes: therapeutic diphenylcyclopropenone sensitization with weekly scalp DPC. Donors were 18 to 70-year-old alopecia patients suitable for DPC. The CDR3 is made up of 15 amino acids. Trimming removed 6 bases at V and 6 bases at J, with 22 bases between. CDR1 and CDR2 (germline): SQVTM, ANQGSEA.

The sequence derives from a woman aged 40-49 years with alopecia areata. Some clones in this sample may be carry-over from other donors' samples. The sample was whole blood, taken in connection with sensitization to the hapten diphenylcyclopropenone (DPC). J is TRBJ2-3 and V is TRBV29-1; no clear D. Written as DNA, the CDR3 is TGCAGCGTCGTTCCCGTTGGTGGTAGATTGGATACGCAGTATTTT. Residues: CSVVPVGGRLDTQYF.